Below are 4 T cell receptor beta chains sequenced from a single sample in a study of blood T cell repertoires in COVID-19. TCRdb keeps only in-frame clones here, not all; method: immunoSEQ multiplex PCR. The sample carries about 300,000 clones, 80% to 90% recorded once. The source material was PBMCs or T cells enriched from blood (not recorded which). The receptor set was obtained from a young woman who had recovered from COVID-19.

The rearrangement joins TRBV6-5 to TRBJ1-6, with TRBD1 matching 7 bases. Trimming at V came to 6 bases and at J to 7 bases, leaving 6 bases not matched to a gene. Germline-derived CDR1 and CDR2 are MNHEY and SVGAGI. The CDR3 spans 14 residues. This CDR3 is CASSERDRNSPLHF. CDR3 nucleotide sequence: TGTGCCAGCAGCGAGAGGGACAGAAATTCACCCCTCCACTTT.

This clone showed up just a few times. The same CDR3 arises from other DNA sequences in this sample as well. The chain combines TRBV5-1 with TRBJ1-2, with D possibly matching TRBD1 (6 bases). This CDR3 spans 13 amino acids. Germline assignment: CDR1 SGHRS and CDR2 YFSETQ. The V gene lost 0 bases and the J gene lost 3 bases, with 6 bases spanning the gap. CDR3 in amino acids: CASSLGQDYGYTF. DNA of the CDR3: TGCGCCAGCAGCTTGGGACAGGACTATGGCTACACCTTC.

The chain uses TRBV6-4 and TRBJ1-2; D is unclear. The CDR3 runs 14 residues. Trimming removed 8 bases from V and 4 bases from J, with 17 bases in between. CDR1 and CDR2 from the germline V gene are MRHNA and SNTAGT. The CDR3 loop is CASDHGGSGYGYTF. In DNA form, the CDR3 reads TGTGCCAGCGATCACGGAGGGTCCGGCTATGGCTACACCTTC.

The chain employs TRBV5-1 and TRBJ1-2, with 7 bases identical to TRBD1. Germline CDR1 reads SGHRS; CDR2 reads YFSETQ. The CDR3 is made up of 15 amino acids. The V segment lost 2 bases and the J segment 5 bases; nucleotides outside the gene matches: 9. The CDR3 coding sequence is TGCGCCAGCAGCTTAGGGACAGTAGGGGCGTATGGCTACACCTTC. It specifies CASSLGTVGAYGYTF.